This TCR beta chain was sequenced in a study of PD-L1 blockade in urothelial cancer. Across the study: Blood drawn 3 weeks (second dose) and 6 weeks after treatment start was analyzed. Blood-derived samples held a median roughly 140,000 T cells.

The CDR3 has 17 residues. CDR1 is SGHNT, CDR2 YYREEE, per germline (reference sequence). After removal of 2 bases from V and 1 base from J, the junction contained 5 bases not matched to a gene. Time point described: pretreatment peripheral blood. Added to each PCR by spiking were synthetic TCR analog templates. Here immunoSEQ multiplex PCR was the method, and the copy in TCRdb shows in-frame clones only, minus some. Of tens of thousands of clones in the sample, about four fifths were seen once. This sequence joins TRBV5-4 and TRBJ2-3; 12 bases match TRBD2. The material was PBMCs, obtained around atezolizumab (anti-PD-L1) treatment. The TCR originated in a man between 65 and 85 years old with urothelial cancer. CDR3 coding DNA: TGTGCCAGCAGCTTACCGCCTAGCGGGAGGGGCACAGATACGCAGTATTTT. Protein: CASSLPPSGRGTDTQYF.